Each of the 8 T cell receptor beta chains below was sequenced from the same sample in a study of cytomegalovirus exposure and HLA in healthy donors (dated by TCRdb to 2016 to 2017). Library preparation employed the immunoSEQ multiplex PCR assay. For the multiplex PCR, a mixture combining 60 forward primers for TCR Vbeta segments and 13 reverse primers for TCR Jbeta segments was used. TCRdb limited this immuneACCESS table to in-frame rearrangements with V and J called. A share of clones is missing; checked studies link under half to unresolved V genes, and the rest is unexplained. The sample table lists about 150,000 clones, roughly 79% of them with a count of one. Clones ranked in the top ten supply 2.8% of the sample. The sequenced sample consisted of PBMCs. These receptors originate from a young man in good health and CMV-seronegative.

In its sample, this clone was seen a few times. This chain uses TRBV4-1 with TRBJ2-1; perhaps TRBD1 as D (7 bases). The CDR3 spans 16 residues. V was cut by 0 bases and J by 8 bases, with 17 bases left in between. From germline, CDR1 is MGHRA and CDR2 YSYEKL. CDR3 DNA: TGCGCCAGCAGCCAAGATGGAGGGGGCGCTTTGGATGAGCAGTTCTTC. Amino acids: CASSQDGGGALDEQFF.

The chain uses TRBV18 and TRBJ1-1; unclear D gene. The length of the CDR3 is 13 residues. CDR1 is KGHSH, CDR2 LQKENI, per germline. The V and J ends lost 3 bases and 5 bases respectively, with 10 bases between them. The CDR3 reads CASSPTQRTEAFF. The CDR3 DNA reads TGTGCCAGCTCACCTACCCAGAGGACTGAAGCTTTCTTT.

This chain joins TRBV6-5 and TRBJ2-3, with 7 bases matching TRBD2. Germline V gene data show CDR1 as MNHEY and CDR2 as SVGAGI. V gave up 7 bases and J gave up 4 bases; unmatched junction bases: 11. The CDR3 covers 15 residues. The CDR3 reads CASTPGGAGADTQYF. CDR3 DNA sequence: TGTGCCAGCACCCCGGGGGGAGCGGGCGCAGATACGCAGTATTTT.

The chain combines TRBV18 with TRBJ1-2, with TRBD1 matching 11 bases. This CDR3 is 15 amino acids long. Germline assignment: CDR1 KGHSH and CDR2 LQKENI. The V segment lost 0 bases and the J segment 13 bases; nucleotides outside the gene matches: 10. The CDR3 DNA is TGTGCCAGCTCACCACCGGACAGGGGGCTCCCAACTTCCACCTTC. This sequence encodes CASSPPDRGLPTSTF.

V gene TRBV11-1 combines with J gene TRBJ2-5; 9 bases fit TRBD1. With the DNA end fitting TRBJ2-7 better, the J assignment may be wrong. This CDR3 is built from 15 residues. Germline V lookup: CDR1 SGHAT, CDR2 FQDESV (reference sequence). CDR3 DNA sequence: TGTGCCAGCAGCCCAACCCAGGGACAGGGATACGAGCAGTACTTC. It is translated as CASSPTQGQGYEQYF.

J is TRBJ1-5 and V is TRBV6-5; D not resolved. This CDR3 region has 14 residues. Trimming cost V 4 bases and J 7 bases, with 14 bases left between them. The germline V gene has CDR1 MNHEY and CDR2 SVGAGI. The CDR3 DNA sequence: TGTGCCAGCAGTTTTCGCCAGCGTGGACAGCCCCAGCATTTT. Translated: CASSFRQRGQPQHF.

The DNA of the CDR3 is TGTGCCATCAGTGAGGGGCCAAGTATCCACAATGAGCAGTTCTTC. Translated, it gives CAISEGPSIHNEQFF. The chain links TRBV10-3 to TRBJ2-1; D gene unclear. Germline V gives CDR1 ENHRY, CDR2 SYGVKD. The CDR3 extends over 15 amino acids. The V end lost 2 bases, the J end lost 5 bases, and 13 bases lay between the germline ends.

This clone has more than one count but fewer than ten. The CDR3 region is CASSRGWGSGNTIYF. As DNA, the CDR3 is TGTGCCAGCAGTAGGGGATGGGGCTCTGGAAACACCATATATTTT. The V and J genes are TRBV6-5 and TRBJ1-3; possible D gene TRBD1, 5 bases. V was trimmed by 5 bases and J by 0 bases, leaving 11 bases between them. Looked up from germline, CDR1 is MNHEY and CDR2 is SVGAGI. The CDR3 is 15 residues long.